This T cell receptor beta chain emerged from a study of blood T cell repertoires in COVID-19. Data came from immunoSEQ multiplex PCR; TCRdb stores just in-frame clones and leaves some out. The sample lists 120,000 to 150,000 clones; 75% to 90% were seen once. The count of this clone is one. V was cut by 1 base and J by 7 bases, with 13 bases left in between. Germline lookup yields CDR1 SNHLY and CDR2 FYNNEI. The CDR3 length is 15 residues. Sequencing was done on a sample of peripheral blood. The sequence came from a human donor in a cohort sampled during active COVID-19. V and J are TRBV2 and TRBJ1-4, with a tentative D call TRBD1 (6 bases). DNA of the CDR3: TGTGCCAGCAGTGAAGAAAAGACAGGAGGTGAAAAACTGTTTTTT. It is translated as CASSEEKTGGEKLFF.